This TCR beta chain was identified during a study of T-cell memory formation after mild COVID-19. Points from the study as a whole: Second-wave clones peaking on day 37 lacked confirmed SARS-CoV-2 specificity. The finding that pre-infection memory included some responding clones suggested that cross-reactive memory joined.

This CDR3 has 12 amino acids. Trimming removed 8 bases at V and 0 bases at J, with 7 bases between. With respect to this clonotype: Its antigen is still unknown.

5'RACE primed at constant segments yielded TCR alpha and TCR beta cDNA libraries bearing sample barcodes and UMIs. In TCRdb, the 5' RACE reads were re-called with MiXCR into one record per CDR3 protein. The sample includes 260,000 or so distinct CDR3 sequences, 16% of them seen just once. Material: PBMCs or a T cell subset sorted from them (not recorded which). The chain joins TRBV12-3 or TRBV12-4 to TRBJ1-1; D is undetermined. The sequence was obtained from a young man who had mild COVID-19 (a few samples of this study predate the infection). Cell type and time point are not known. The CDR3 loop is CASRFMNTEAFF. For the CDR3, the DNA is TGTGCCAGCCGGTTTATGAACACTGAAGCTTTCTTT.